The T cell receptor beta chain under discussion was sequenced for a study of cytomegalovirus exposure and HLA in healthy donors. Overall study: A subsequent analysis reported that the roughly 120 validation repertoires were produced on the same platform that had also been used for the approximately 710 first-cohort repertoires.

The J segment lost 3 bases and the V segment lost 6 bases, leaving 4 bases of the junction unmatched. This CDR3 region has 12 residues. CDR1 SQVTM and CDR2 ANQGSEA come from the germline V gene. The protocol was immunoSEQ multiplex PCR, while the TCRdb copy is restricted to in-frame clones and leaves out a portion. The table has 150,000 to 200,000 clones, roughly 82% seen once. The receptor comes from a young woman in good health and CMV-seropositive. Sequencing was performed on PBMCs. The chain carries TRBV29-1 and TRBJ2-7; 8 bases agree with TRBD1. CDR3 amino acids: CSVGQGLYEQYF. Written as DNA, the CDR3 is TGCAGCGTAGGACAGGGCCTCTACGAGCAGTACTTC.